This TCR beta chain stems from a study of a mutant IDH1 vaccine in newly diagnosed glioma. For the study at large: Beforehand, treatment had been radiotherapy, temozolomide, or both; the majority received both. Week 47 marked visit V13, whereas week 35 marked visit V12. Study-wide points: Any relationship between pseudoprogression and changes in top peripheral T cell clonotypes seemed absent.

Sequencing used immunoSEQ multiplex PCR; TCRdb keeps in-frame clones, though not all of them. The table records tens of thousands of clones, about 80% of them present only once. To note about this clone: Its target is unknown.

Germline V gives CDR1 MNHEY, CDR2 SVGAGI. V lost 2 bases to trimming and J lost 8 bases, with 18 bases between them. The CDR3 length is 15 residues. As to time point: week 47, end of study. Each vaccine dose was 300 ug of mutant IDH1 20-mer peptide, with topical imiquimod. In every donor, the tumor was a new WHO grade 3 or 4 IDH1-mutant, ATRX-lost astrocytoma. This chain uses TRBV6-5 with TRBJ1-2; D is uncertain. The sequencing here drew on PBMCs, taken from a glioma patient whose treatment included an IDH1 peptide vaccine. The sequence came from a man aged 35 to 55 with glioma. Some clones in this sample may be carry-over from other donors' samples. This CDR3 is CASSYGALGSRGYTF. The CDR3, as DNA: TGTGCCAGCAGTTACGGCGCTCTGGGGAGTAGAGGCTACACCTTC.